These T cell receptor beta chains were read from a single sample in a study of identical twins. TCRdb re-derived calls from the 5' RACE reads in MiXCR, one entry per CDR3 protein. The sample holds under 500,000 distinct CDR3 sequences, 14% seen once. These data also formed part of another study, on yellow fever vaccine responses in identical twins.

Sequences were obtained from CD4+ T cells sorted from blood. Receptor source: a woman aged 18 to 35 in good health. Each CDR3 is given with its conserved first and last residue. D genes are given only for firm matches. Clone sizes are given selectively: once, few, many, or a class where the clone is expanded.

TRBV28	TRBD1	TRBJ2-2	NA	TGTGCCAGCAGAACTACAGGGGGCTGGACCGGGGAGCTGTTTTTT	CASRTTGGWTGELFF
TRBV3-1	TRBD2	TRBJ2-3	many	TGTGCCAGCAGCCGCCGCCTTGGGACTAGCGGAGATACGCAGTATTTT	CASSRRLGTSGDTQYF
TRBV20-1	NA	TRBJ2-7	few	TGCAGTGCTAGAGACCCCCAGAGAGGGCCTGTCGGGCAGTACTTC	CSARDPQRGPVGQYF
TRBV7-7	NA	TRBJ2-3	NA	TGTGCTAGCAGCTTATCACAATTCACAGATACGCAGTATTTT	CASSLSQFTDTQYF
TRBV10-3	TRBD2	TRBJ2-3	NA	TGTGCCATCAGTGTTCTCCCCCCGACTAGCGGGAGCGTTGATACGCAGTATTTT	CAISVLPPTSGSVDTQYF
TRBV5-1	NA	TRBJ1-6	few	TGCGCCAGCAGCTTACACAGGGATTCACCCCTCCACTTT	CASSLHRDSPLHF
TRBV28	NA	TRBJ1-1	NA	TGTGCCAGCAGTTTACAGGGCTCAGTCCGTCCTGAAGCTTTCTTT	CASSLQGSVRPEAFF
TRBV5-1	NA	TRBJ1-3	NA	TGCGCCAGCAGCTTGGAAGCGGGGGGAAACACCATATATTTT	CASSLEAGGNTIYF
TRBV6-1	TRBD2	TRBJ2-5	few	TGTGCCAGCAGCGCGGGAGGACTAGCGGAAGAGACCCAGTACTTC	CASSAGGLAEETQYF
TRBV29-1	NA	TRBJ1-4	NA	TGCAGCGCACCTCTGGGGCAGGGGGAAAAACTGTTTTTT	CSAPLGQGEKLFF
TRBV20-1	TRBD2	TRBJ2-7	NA	TGCAGTGCAAAAGGGCGGGAGGCCTACGAGCAGTACTTC	CSAKGREAYEQYF
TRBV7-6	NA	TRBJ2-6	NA	TGTGCCAGCAGCTTAGACGTGACAGGTCCCAGCTCTGGGGCCAACGTCCTGACTTTC	CASSLDVTGPSSGANVLTF
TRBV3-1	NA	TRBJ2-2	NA	TGTGCCAGCAGCCAAGACGCGACAGCAAACACCGGGGAGCTGTTTTTT	CASSQDATANTGELFF
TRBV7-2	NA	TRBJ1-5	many	TGTGCCAGCAGCTTAGACCCAGGGTATCAGCCCCAGCATTTT	CASSLDPGYQPQHF
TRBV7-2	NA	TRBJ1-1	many	TGTGCCAGCAGCCCCCGTCCGAACACTGAAGCTTTCTTT	CASSPRPNTEAFF
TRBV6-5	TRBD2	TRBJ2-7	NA	TGTGCCAGCAGTTGGAGCGGGAGGTCAGACGAGCAGTACTTC	CASSWSGRSDEQYF
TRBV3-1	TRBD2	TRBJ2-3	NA	TGTGCCAGCAGCCCTCTTGGGACTAGTTCGACAGATACGCAGTATTTT	CASSPLGTSSTDTQYF
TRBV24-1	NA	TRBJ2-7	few	TGTGCCACCAGTGGGTCCAGCCTTACCTCGGGGGAGCAGTACTTC	CATSGSSLTSGEQYF
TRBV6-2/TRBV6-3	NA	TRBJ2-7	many	TGTGCCAGCAACTCTAAAAGGGGAGAAGGAGGCTACGAGCAGTACTTC	CASNSKRGEGGYEQYF
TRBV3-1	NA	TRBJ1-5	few	TGTGCCAGCAGCAGAGACAGAACTAATCAGCCCCAGCATTTT	CASSRDRTNQPQHF
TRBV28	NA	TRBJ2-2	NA	TGTGCCAGCATGGAGGTGACCGGGGAGCTGTTTTTT	CASMEVTGELFF
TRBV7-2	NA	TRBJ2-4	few	TGTGCCAGCAGCTTAGACAGAACCAAAAACATTCAGTACTTC	CASSLDRTKNIQYF
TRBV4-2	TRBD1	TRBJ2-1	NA	TGTGCCAGCAGCCAAGTGAGGGCAGGGGGTAACAATGAGCAGTTCTTC	CASSQVRAGGNNEQFF
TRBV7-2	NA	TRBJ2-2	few	TGTGCCAGCATCAAGGAAACTTACACCGGGGAGCTGTTTTTT	CASIKETYTGELFF
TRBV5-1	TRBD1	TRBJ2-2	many	TGCGCCAGCAGCTCGGGACAGGGGCCTTCGAACACCGGGGAGCTGTTTTTT	CASSSGQGPSNTGELFF
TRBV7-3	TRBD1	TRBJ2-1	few	TGTGCCAGCAGCCCCTCGCCCAGCAAAACAGGGGGCGGCCACAATGAGCAGTTCTTC	CASSPSPSKTGGGHNEQFF
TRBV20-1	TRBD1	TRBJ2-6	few	TGCAGTGCTAGAGAGAGGACAGGGGGGTCCTCTGGGGCCAACGTCCTGACTTTC	CSARERTGGSSGANVLTF
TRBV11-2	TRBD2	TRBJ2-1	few	TGTGCCAGCAGCTTAGCAGGCGGGAGAGACAATGAGCAGTTCTTC	CASSLAGGRDNEQFF
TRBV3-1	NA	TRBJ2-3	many	TGTGCCAGCAGCCAGATGGGCACAGATACGCAGTATTTT	CASSQMGTDTQYF
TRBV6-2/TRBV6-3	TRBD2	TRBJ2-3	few	TGTGCCAGCAGTTACTCCTCGGGACTAGCGGGTACGCAGTATTTT	CASSYSSGLAGTQYF
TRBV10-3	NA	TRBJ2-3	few	TGTGCCATCAGTGCGGACGATACGCAGTATTTT	CAISADDTQYF
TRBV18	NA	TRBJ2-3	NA	TGTGCCAGCTCACCCAATGGGGGCCGCACAGATACGCAGTATTTT	CASSPNGGRTDTQYF
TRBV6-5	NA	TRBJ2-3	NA	TGTGCCAGCAGTTACACACGGACAGTCACTGCAGATACGCAGTATTTT	CASSYTRTVTADTQYF
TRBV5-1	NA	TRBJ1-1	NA	TGCGCCAGCAGCCCCGCCCTTTTGGTGAACACTGAAGCTTTCTTT	CASSPALLVNTEAFF
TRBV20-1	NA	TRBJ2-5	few	TGCAGTGCACCAGCTGGGTGGGGAGAGACCCAGTACTTC	CSAPAGWGETQYF
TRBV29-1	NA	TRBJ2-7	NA	TGCAGCGTTGGAGGGCGGCCCCAACTCGGGCAGTACTTC	CSVGGRPQLGQYF
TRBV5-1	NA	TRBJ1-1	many	TGCGCCAGCAGCTTGGATCAGACGAACACTGAAGCTTTCTTT	CASSLDQTNTEAFF
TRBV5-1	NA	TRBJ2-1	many	TGCGCCAGCACAGAATCTCCATCGCTCAATGAGCAGTTCTTC	CASTESPSLNEQFF
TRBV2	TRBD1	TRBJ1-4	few	TGTGCCAGCACCGGACAGGGGGTTAGGGAAAAACTGTTTTTT	CASTGQGVREKLFF
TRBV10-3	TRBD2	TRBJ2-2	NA	TGTGCCATCACCGGGGAGGGGAACACCGGGGAGCTGTTTTTT	CAITGEGNTGELFF
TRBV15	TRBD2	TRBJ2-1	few	TGTGCCACCTTTTCTAGCGGCGAGATGGGTGAGCAGTTCTTC	CATFSSGEMGEQFF
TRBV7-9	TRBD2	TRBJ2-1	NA	TGTGCCAGCAGCGGGATGGGACTAGCGGGATACAATGAGCAGTTCTTC	CASSGMGLAGYNEQFF
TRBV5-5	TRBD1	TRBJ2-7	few	TGTGCCAGCAGCTTGGGGACAGGCCTAAAGAGCTCCTACGAGCAGTACTTC	CASSLGTGLKSSYEQYF
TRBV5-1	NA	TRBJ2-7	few	TGCGCCAGCAGTTGGGGGCCCAGTAGGTTGGACGAGCAGTACTTC	CASSWGPSRLDEQYF
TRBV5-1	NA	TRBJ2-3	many	TGCGCCAGCAGCTTGGTTGCAGATACGCAGTATTTT	CASSLVADTQYF
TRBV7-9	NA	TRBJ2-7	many	TGTGCCAGCAGTTTAGAGGTCTACGAGCAGTACTTC	CASSLEVYEQYF
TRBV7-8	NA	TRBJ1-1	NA	TGTGCCAGCAGCTGGGACAACACTGAAGCTTTCTTT	CASSWDNTEAFF
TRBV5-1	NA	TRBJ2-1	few	TGCGCCAGCAGCTTGGTGGGCAGACCAGACAATGAGCAGTTCTTC	CASSLVGRPDNEQFF
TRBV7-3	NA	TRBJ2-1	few	TGTGCCAGCAGCTTAATGGCGGGATACTCCTACAATGAGCAGTTCTTC	CASSLMAGYSYNEQFF